This record looks at one T cell receptor (beta chain) sequence and its context. The antigen is not known. The PCR employed 60 Vbeta primers together with 13 Jbeta primers. Generated by immunoSEQ multiplex PCR, the TCRdb table keeps only in-frame clones and is missing some. The sample table sets out over 120,000 clones. Germline V lookup: CDR1 SGHRS, CDR2 YFSETQ. Between the trimmed V and J ends, which lost 0 bases and 1 base, there was a span of 10 bases. The CDR3 spans 16 residues. The data were obtained in a study of cytomegalovirus exposure and HLA in healthy donors. Study-wide points: Through in vitro validation, a few CMV-associated chains were shown to be specific for CMV antigens.

This chain joins TRBV5-1 and TRBJ2-2; a weak D match, TRBD1 (6 bases). The sequenced sample was PBMCs. This clonotype was obtained from a male donor in good health and CMV-seronegative. The CDR3 DNA is TGCGCCAGCAGCTTGGATGGGACACGGAACACCGGGGAGCTGTTTTTT. Translating gives CASSLDGTRNTGELFF.